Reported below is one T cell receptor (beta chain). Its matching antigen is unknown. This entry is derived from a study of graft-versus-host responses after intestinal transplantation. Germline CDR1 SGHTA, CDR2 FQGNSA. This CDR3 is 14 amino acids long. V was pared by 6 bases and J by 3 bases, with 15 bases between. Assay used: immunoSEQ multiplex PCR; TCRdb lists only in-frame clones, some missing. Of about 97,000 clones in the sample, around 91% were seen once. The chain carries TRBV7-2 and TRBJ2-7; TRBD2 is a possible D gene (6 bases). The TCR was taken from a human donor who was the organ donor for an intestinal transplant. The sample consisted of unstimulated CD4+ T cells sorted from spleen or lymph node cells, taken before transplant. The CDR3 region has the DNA TGTGCCAGCAGAAAGCGGGCGGGAAACTACGAGCAGTACTTC. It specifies CASRKRAGNYEQYF. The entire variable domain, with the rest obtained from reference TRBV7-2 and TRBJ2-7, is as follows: GAGVSQSPSNKVTEKGKDVELRCDPISGHTALYWYRQSLGQGLEFLIYFQGNSAPDKSGLPSDRFSAERTGGSVSTLTIQRTQQEDSAVYLCASRKRAGNYEQYFGPGTRLTVT.